This passage covers 30 T cell receptor beta chains from one sample sequenced in a study of response to subunit inactivated influenza vaccine. TCRdb itself ran the RT-PCR reads through MiXCR, one entry per CDR3 protein. The table has approximately 490,000 distinct CDR3 sequences, around 7.7% seen once. Material: PBMCs from blood, obtained around 25 months after vaccination. These TCRs come from a man aged 45-69 years who received an inactivated influenza vaccine.

This rearrangement joins TRBV11-2 to TRBJ2-5; D uncertain. The V and J ends lost 1 base and 4 bases respectively, with 4 bases between them. The CDR3 has 12 residues. CDR1 SGHAT and CDR2 FQNNGV come from the germline V gene. CDR3 nucleotide sequence: TGTGCCAGCAGCTTAGGTATAGAGACCCAGTACTTC. Its protein is CASSLGIETQYF.

The V gene is TRBV20-1, the J gene TRBJ2-3, with D maybe TRBD2 (6 bases). Germline V gives CDR1 DFQATT, CDR2 SNEGSKA (reference sequence). The CDR3 is 13 residues long. The ends were cut back, 5 bases at V and 1 base at J, with 10 bases in the middle. CDR3 coding DNA: TGCAGTGCTGTTCCGGGGGGCACAGATACGCAGTATTTT. Its protein product is CSAVPGGTDTQYF.

V and J are TRBV5-1 and TRBJ1-1, with TRBD1 identical over 7 bases. V lost 3 bases, J lost 4 bases, and 3 bases stayed unmatched. CDR3 length: 13 residues. Germline lookup yields CDR1 SGHRS and CDR2 YFSETQ. In nucleotides, the CDR3 is TGCGCCAGCAGCTACGGGACAGTCACTGAAGCTTTCTTT. This translates into CASSYGTVTEAFF.

This clonotype was recorded at least ten times. V and J are TRBV5-1 and TRBJ2-2; D not resolved. V was pared by 0 bases and J by 5 bases, with 11 bases between. The germline V gene has CDR1 SGHRS and CDR2 YFSETQ. The CDR3 contains 15 residues. For the CDR3, the DNA is TGCGCCAGCAGCTTGGGCTTCCAGGAGACCGGGGAGCTGTTTTTT. Translating gives CASSLGFQETGELFF. The entire variable domain, with the rest obtained from reference TRBV5-1 and TRBJ2-2, is as follows: KAGVTQTPRYLIKTRGQQVTLSCSPISGHRSVSWYQQTPGQGLQFLFEYFSETQRNKGNFPGRFSGRQFSNSRSEMNVSTLELGDSALYLCASSLGFQETGELFFGEGSRLTVL.

This clonotype appeared many times. This chain connects TRBV20-1 to TRBJ2-1; unclear D gene. Germline V CDR1 and CDR2: DFQATT, SNEGSKA (reference sequence). V was cut by 1 base and J by 4 bases, with 5 bases left in between. This CDR3 comprises 12 residues. The CDR3 region is CSARASYNEQFF. In DNA, the CDR3 is TGCAGTGCTAGAGCAAGTTACAATGAGCAGTTCTTC.

This clonotype was observed a handful of times. The chain joins TRBV20-1 to TRBJ2-7; weak D call: TRBD1 (5 bases). Germline V gene sequence: CDR1 DFQATT, CDR2 SNEGSKA (reference sequence). The V end lost 5 bases, the J end lost 5 bases, and 19 bases lay between the germline ends. The CDR3 contains 14 residues. CDR3 sequence reads: CSAPNPDTSHEQYF. The CDR3 DNA reads TGCAGTGCTCCAAACCCGGACACTTCCCACGAGCAGTACTTC.

The V call is TRBV29-1, the J call TRBJ2-7, with no clear D. Trimming left V 1 base short and J 4 bases short, with 17 bases between. Germline V lookup: CDR1 SQVTM, CDR2 ANQGSEA. The CDR3 runs 15 residues. In nucleotides, the CDR3 is TGCAGCGTTGAAGTGTCGGGCCTGGGCGCGTACGAGCAGTACTTC. This encodes CSVEVSGLGAYEQYF.

The V call is TRBV7-2, the J call TRBJ1-1; D ambiguous. The CDR3 has 16 amino acids. Between the trimmed V and J ends, which lost 5 bases and 1 base, there was a span of 17 bases. CDR1 is SGHTA, CDR2 FQGNSA, per germline. The CDR3 nucleotides are TGTGCCAGCAGCCAACGGGCCGGGCGTTGGAACACTGAAGCTTTCTTT. Its protein product is CASSQRAGRWNTEAFF.

V usage is TRBV5-6 and J usage is TRBJ2-7; D perhaps matches TRBD1 (6 bases). V lost 3 bases, J lost 5 bases, and 21 bases lay in between. The V gene's germline CDR1 is SGHDT and CDR2 YYEEEE. The CDR3 length is 16 residues. The DNA of the CDR3 is TGTGCCAGCAGCTCATCTGTGGGGGCCCTCTATGACGAGCAGTACTTC. This translates into CASSSSVGALYDEQYF.

The chain employs TRBV6-5 and TRBJ2-3, with D possibly being TRBD1 or TRBD2 (5 bases each). The CDR3 is 14 residues long. CDR1 is MNHEY and CDR2 is SVGAGI in the germline V gene. The V and J ends lost 5 bases and 8 bases respectively, with 17 bases between them. CDR3 coding DNA: TGTGCCAGCAGTCACCTACGGGGTAGGGGTACGCAGTATTTT. This gives the protein CASSHLRGRGTQYF.

DNA of the CDR3: TGTGCCAGCAGCAAATTAGCGGGAGGGCCGTACGAGCAGTACTTC. Translated, it gives CASSKLAGGPYEQYF. The chain uses TRBV7-2 and TRBJ2-7; 11 bases are shared with TRBD2. In germline, CDR1 is SGHTA, CDR2 FQGNSA. This CDR3 region has 15 residues. V lost 5 bases to trimming and J lost 4 bases; unmatched junction nucleotides: 7. The complete variable domain, with remaining parts taken from reference TRBV7-2 and TRBJ2-7, reads GAGVSQSPSNKVTEKGKDVELRCDPISGHTALYWYRQSLGQGLEFLIYFQGNSAPDKSGLPSDRFSAERTGGSVSTLTIQRTQQEDSAVYLCASSKLAGGPYEQYFGPGTRLTVT.

Only a few counts were recorded for this clonotype. One base away lies a much larger clone, so this may be a sequencing read error. The chain recombines TRBV10-3 with TRBJ1-5; no definite D call. CDR1 and CDR2 from the germline V gene are ENHRY and SYGVKD. The CDR3 contains 13 residues. V lost 5 bases and J 0 bases, leaving 5 bases between the germline ends. The CDR3 loop is CAISTDSNQPQHF. CDR3 sequence (DNA): TGTGCCATCAGTACAGATAGCAATCAGCCCCAGCATTTT.

This clonotype has ten or more counts. The rearrangement uses TRBV14 and TRBJ2-1, with 8 bases that match TRBD1. Germline-derived CDR1 and CDR2 are SGHDN and FVKESK. V was pared by 2 bases and J by 4 bases, with 13 bases of the junction left unmatched. The CDR3 covers 18 residues. The CDR3, as DNA: TGTGCCAGCAGCCAATGGGAAGGGACAGGCCTGACATACAATGAGCAGTTCTTC. Residues: CASSQWEGTGLTYNEQFF. The full variable domain, in which reference TRBV14 and TRBJ2-1 provide the parts outside the CDR3, is EAGVTQFPSHSVIEKGQTVTLRCDPISGHDNLYWYRRVMGKEIKFLLHFVKESKQDESGMPNNRFLAERTGGTYSTLKVQPAELEDSGVYFCASSQWEGTGLTYNEQFFGPGTRLTVL.

Only a few counts were recorded for this clonotype. The CDR3 bases are TGTGCCAGCAGTCCTTGGGAAAAACTGTTTTTT. Its protein product is CASSPWEKLFF. This sequence joins TRBV2 and TRBJ1-4; D not resolved. The V gene lost 5 bases and the J gene lost 8 bases, with 6 bases spanning the gap. From germline, CDR1 is SNHLY and CDR2 FYNNEI. The length of the CDR3 is 11 residues.

The gene calls are TRBV19 and TRBJ2-3; TRBD1 might be the D (5 bases). CDR1 is LNHDA, CDR2 SQIVND, per germline (reference sequence). V lost 3 bases and J lost 1, with 14 bases in between. This CDR3 comprises 16 residues. CDR3 protein: CASSIQGLTGTDTQYF. CDR3 DNA sequence: TGTGCCAGTAGTATCCAGGGATTGACTGGCACAGATACGCAGTATTTT.

This clonotype has more than one count but fewer than ten. The genes are TRBV29-1 and TRBJ2-7; D is possibly TRBD1 (6 bases). Germline V CDR1 and CDR2: SQVTM, ANQGSEA. CDR3 length: 13 amino acids. Trimming removed 7 bases from V and 4 bases from J, with 17 bases in between. The CDR3 DNA reads TGCAGCGCACAGGGAACCTCCTATTACGAGCAGTACTTC. Translating it yields CSAQGTSYYEQYF.

Ten or more counts support this clonotype. CDR3 region: CASSSTGTSVGETQYF. CDR3 coding DNA: TGTGCCAGCAGTTCGACTGGGACTAGCGTGGGGGAGACCCAGTACTTC. The V call is TRBV6-5, the J call TRBJ2-5, with 10 nucleotides matching TRBD2. V was pared by 4 bases and J by 5 bases, with 10 bases of the junction left unmatched. Germline V lookup: CDR1 MNHEY, CDR2 SVGAGI. The CDR3 spans 16 residues.

The V gene is TRBV5-4, the J gene TRBJ2-3, with a weak D call TRBD1 (6 bases). The CDR3 consists of 15 residues. The V and J ends lost 4 bases and 3 bases respectively, with 15 bases between them. Germline CDR1 reads SGHNT; CDR2 reads YYREEE (reference sequence). CDR3 region: CASSQWNTGTDTQYF. The CDR3 DNA follows: TGTGCCAGCAGCCAATGGAACACAGGGACAGATACGCAGTATTTT.

There are many counts of this clonotype. The chain couples TRBV11-2 to TRBJ2-5; possibly TRBD2 for D (6 bases). The CDR3 is 17 amino acids. Trimming removed 3 bases at V and 4 bases at J, with 21 bases between. Germline loops: CDR1 SGHAT, CDR2 FQNNGV. DNA for the CDR3: TGTGCCAGCAGCTTGTTGGGAGGTGGCAGGGACCCAGAGACCCAGTACTTC. Translation gives CASSLLGGGRDPETQYF.

The CDR3 nucleotides read TGTGCCAGCTTCAGTCCGAATTCACCCCTCCACTTT. Protein: CASFSPNSPLHF. The chain is built from TRBV12-3 or TRBV12-4 and TRBJ1-6; D unresolved. V lost 8 bases and J lost 7, with 9 bases in between. CDR3 size: 12 residues.

The gene calls are TRBV20-1 and TRBJ2-5; D unclear. The CDR3 extends over 16 amino acids. V was cut by 6 bases and J by 2 bases, with 22 bases left in between. Germline V gene lookup returns CDR1 DFQATT and CDR2 SNEGSKA (reference sequence). Here the CDR3 DNA reads TGCAGTGCAGTCCTCCCCGGGCGCGTACCTCAAGAGACCCAGTACTTC. Its protein product is CSAVLPGRVPQETQYF.

This clonotype came up a few times. The J gene is TRBJ2-1, the V gene TRBV12-3 or TRBV12-4, with 8 bases aligning to TRBD1. The CDR3 runs to 13 residues. Trimming removed 5 bases from V and 6 bases from J; junction bases left unmatched: 3. CDR3 sequence: CASSTTGANEQFF. Here the CDR3 DNA reads TGTGCCAGCAGTACGACAGGGGCCAATGAGCAGTTCTTC.

The V and J genes are TRBV20-1 and TRBJ2-5; tentatively, D is TRBD2 (5 bases). The CDR3 contains 13 residues. Germline values: CDR1 DFQATT, CDR2 SNEGSKA (reference sequence). V lost 2 bases and J 6 bases, leaving 13 bases between the germline ends. The CDR3: CSARPDSRQTQYF. The CDR3, as DNA: TGCAGTGCTAGACCGGACTCCAGGCAGACCCAGTACTTC.

Comment on this clonotype: The conserved phenylalanine or tryptophan normally closing the CDR3 is absent here, so this likely arose from a read error. It is unclear where the CDR3 begins or ends on the DNA, so no DNA is shown, and the CDR3 is as TCRdb lists it. J is TRBJ1-1 and V is TRBV4-1; the table's D call of TRBD1 was not tested on the DNA. Germline lookup yields CDR1 MGHRA and CDR2 YSYEKL. The CDR3 totals 14 residues, both ends included. The CDR3: CASSQLGLTSPPRT.

Ten or more counts support this clonotype. The CDR3 sequence: CASAFGELFF. In DNA, the CDR3 is TGTGCCAGTGCGTTCGGGGAGCTGTTTTTT. The rearrangement links TRBV7-9 to TRBJ2-2; no clear D. From germline, CDR1 is SEHNR and CDR2 FQNEAQ (reference sequence). The CDR3 spans 10 residues. V was trimmed by 9 bases and J by 7 bases, leaving 6 bases between them.

There are many counts of this clonotype. The chain carries TRBV6-5 and TRBJ1-5; TRBD1 might be the D (6 bases). The V end was cut by 3 bases, the J end by 3 bases, with 9 bases between. CDR3 length: 14 residues. Germline V gene lookup returns CDR1 MNHEY and CDR2 SVGAGI. The CDR3 loop is CASSYTGNNQPQHF. CDR3 coding DNA: TGTGCCAGCAGTTATACAGGGAACAATCAGCCCCAGCATTTT.

This clonotype appeared a few times. The germline gene is not matched at one end of the junction; a read error may be the cause. This chain links TRBV12-3 or TRBV12-4 with TRBJ2-1, with TRBD2 identical over 12 bases. CDR3 size: 14 residues. The CDR3 loop is CASSLAGGDDEQFF. CDR3 DNA: TGTGCCAGCAGTCTAGCGGGAGGGGACGATGAGCAGTTCTTC.

This chain links TRBV6-5 with TRBJ1-5, with 8 bases aligning to TRBD1. CDR1 and CDR2 (germline): MNHEY, SVGAGI. Unmatched junction bases numbered 11, after V lost 4 bases and J lost 0 bases. This CDR3 region has 18 residues. The CDR3 DNA sequence: TGTGCCAGCAGTTCCCTGGACAGGGCTCGGGATAGCAATCAGCCCCAGCATTTT. It is translated as CASSSLDRARDSNQPQHF.

In its sample, this clonotype was seen many times. For the CDR3, the DNA is TGTGCCAGCAGGTTGACTAGCGGGTACACCCGTGAGCTGTTTTTT. It translates to CASRLTSGYTRELFF. The V gene is TRBV7-6, the J gene TRBJ2-2; 10 nucleotides agree with TRBD2. Looked up from germline, CDR1 is SGHVS and CDR2 is FNYEAQ. CDR3 length: 15 amino acids. Unmatched junction bases numbered 12, after V lost 6 bases and J lost 11 bases.

This clonotype has just a few counts. This sequence joins TRBV28 and TRBJ2-5; D possibly corresponds to TRBD1 (6 bases). Germline values: CDR1 MDHEN, CDR2 SYDVKM. Between the trimmed V and J ends, which lost 10 bases and 3 bases, there was a span of 15 bases. This CDR3 region has 13 residues. For the CDR3, the DNA is TGTGCCACCTCGGACAGTAATAAAGAGACCCAGTACTTC. Protein sequence: CATSDSNKETQYF.